The next 27 T cell receptor beta chains were all read from a single sample in a study of blood T cell repertoires in COVID-19. Sequencing was performed with immunoSEQ multiplex PCR; in TCRdb, only in-frame clones are kept and a portion is missing. The table shows around 220,000 clones, with roughly 90% occurring only once. Material for sequencing was peripheral blood. These receptors came from a man in his forties or fifties with active or convalescent COVID-19.

The chain has TRBV9 and TRBJ1-5; D might be TRBD1 (5 bases). The CDR3 sequence is 15 residues long. V was clipped by 4 bases and J by 0 bases, with 11 bases between them. Germline V lookup: CDR1 SGDLS, CDR2 YYNGEE. CDR3 DNA sequence: TGTGCCAGCAGCTTCCATGGGGCTAGCAATCAGCCCCAGCATTTT. Residues: CASSFHGASNQPQHF.

The chain carries TRBV12-3 or TRBV12-4 and TRBJ1-2; 7 nucleotides agree with TRBD1. V shed 6 bases, J shed 10 bases, and the junction held 11 bases outside the gene matches. The CDR3 is made up of 13 amino acids. CDR3 region: CASSPTGKEDYTF. The CDR3 DNA is TGTGCCAGCAGCCCGACAGGGAAGGAGGACTACACCTTC.

On this clone: One junction end disagrees with the germline gene, perhaps due to a read error. This sequence joins TRBV7-7 and TRBJ2-7, with a weak D call TRBD1 (6 bases). The germline gives CDR1 SSHAT, CDR2 FNYEAQ (reference sequence). The CDR3 has 15 amino acids. The CDR3 sequence is CASSLGAGGTYEQYF. The CDR3 DNA sequence: TGTGCTAGCAGCTTGGGGGCTGGAGGTACCTACGAGCAGTACTTC.

This chain connects TRBV5-4 to TRBJ2-7; 7 bases are a match to TRBD1. This CDR3 has 15 amino acids. Germline loops: CDR1 SGHNT, CDR2 YYREEE (reference sequence). The junction had 11 bases not matched to a gene; V was cut back by 3 bases and J by 5 bases. CDR3 protein: CASSSLGTERHEQYF. As DNA, the CDR3 is TGTGCCAGCAGCTCTTTAGGGACAGAGAGGCACGAGCAGTACTTC.

The V call is TRBV3-1 (or the pseudogene TRBV3-2), the J call TRBJ2-4; TRBD2 matches 11 bases. V dropped 0 bases and J dropped 0; count of bases not matched to a gene: 13. This CDR3 has 21 amino acids. CDR1 is LGHDT and CDR2 is YNNKEL in the germline V gene (reference sequence). The CDR3 DNA sequence: TGTGCCAGCAGCCAAGAAGTGGCTAGCGGGAGGCAAAAAATAGCCAAAAACATTCAGTACTTC. Encoded protein: CASSQEVASGRQKIAKNIQYF.

The rearrangement uses TRBV14 and TRBJ1-1, with TRBD1 matching over 8 bases. CDR1 SGHDN and CDR2 FVKESK come from the germline V gene. The V and J ends lost 1 base and 7 bases, in that order; junction bases with no gene match: 5. The CDR3 is made up of 14 amino acids. The CDR3 sequence is CASSQGQGYGEAFF. The CDR3 region has the DNA TGTGCCAGCAGCCAAGGACAGGGGTACGGTGAAGCTTTCTTT.

The rearrangement links TRBV7-9 to TRBJ2-1; D is perhaps TRBD1 (6 bases). With 2 bases removed from V and 3 bases from J, the gap between germline ends came to 14 bases. Germline V lookup: CDR1 SEHNR, CDR2 FQNEAQ (reference sequence). This CDR3 is 16 amino acids long. CDR3 coding DNA: TGTGCCAGCAGCTTATCCGATAGGGGGATCTACAATGAGCAGTTCTTC. This sequence encodes CASSLSDRGIYNEQFF.

The rearrangement joins TRBV28 to TRBJ1-3; the D is unclear. This CDR3 has 15 residues. The V end was cut by 4 bases, the J end by 4 bases, with 14 bases between. Germline-derived CDR1 and CDR2 are MDHEN and SYDVKM. The CDR3, as DNA: TGTGCCAGCAGTTCCGAGGAGATATACGGAAACACCATATATTTT. It codes for CASSSEEIYGNTIYF.

The CDR3 nucleotides read TGCGCCAGCAGCCAAGGTGCTTTCGGAATGGGGAGCAATGAGCAGTTCTTC. Protein sequence: CASSQGAFGMGSNEQFF. V usage is TRBV4-1 and J usage is TRBJ2-1; D perhaps matches TRBD2 (5 bases). V was pared by 1 base and J by 6 bases, with 19 bases between. The CDR3 loop spans 17 amino acids. Germline CDR1 reads MGHRA; CDR2 reads YSYEKL.

The chain carries TRBV5-4 and TRBJ2-7; TRBD2 might be the D (5 bases). V gave up 6 bases and J gave up 7 bases, with 17 bases separating them. This CDR3 is 13 amino acids long. Germline V gene lookup returns CDR1 SGHNT and CDR2 YYREEE (reference sequence). The CDR3 sequence: CASTFLTSGEQYF. The CDR3 nucleotides are TGTGCCAGCACCTTTCTAACCTCGGGGGAGCAGTACTTC.

This clone was detected a few times. The chain has TRBV5-4 and TRBJ1-6; TRBD1 agrees at 10 bases. CDR3 length: 16 amino acids. V lost 0 bases to trimming and J lost 10 bases; unmatched junction nucleotides: 7. CDR1 SGHNT and CDR2 YYREEE come from the germline V gene (reference sequence). CDR3 in amino acids: CASSLARTGGRSPLHF. CDR3 nucleotide sequence: TGTGCCAGCAGCTTGGCGAGGACAGGGGGGCGGTCACCCCTCCACTTT.

Only a few counts were recorded for this clone. This sample also contains other DNA sequences that code for the same CDR3. The rearrangement joins TRBV5-1 to TRBJ2-7; 8 bases line up with TRBD2. This CDR3 comprises 14 residues. After removal of 4 bases from V and 1 base from J, the junction contained 4 bases not matched to a gene. Germline assignment: CDR1 SGHRS and CDR2 YFSETQ. For the CDR3, the DNA is TGCGCCAGCAGCCTAGCGGGTCGTTCCTACGAGCAGTACTTC. Residues: CASSLAGRSYEQYF.

J is TRBJ1-6 and V is TRBV6-5; 7 bases fit TRBD1. Trimming removed 2 bases from V and 7 bases from J; junction bases left unmatched: 2. This CDR3 is 14 amino acids long. Germline CDR1 is MNHEY and CDR2 is SVGAGI. CDR3 amino acids: CASSYRGQNSPLHF. CDR3 in DNA: TGTGCCAGCAGTTACAGGGGGCAGAATTCACCCCTCCACTTT.

This chain connects TRBV10-3 to TRBJ2-1; 7 bases line up with TRBD2. CDR3 length: 12 residues. Germline CDR1 ENHRY, CDR2 SYGVKD. The V and J ends lost 5 bases and 9 bases, in that order; junction bases with no gene match: 4. CDR3 loop: CAISPGGVEQFF. The CDR3 DNA reads TGTGCCATCAGTCCTGGGGGGGTTGAGCAGTTCTTC.

CDR3 amino acids: CASSGTGNTGELFF. CDR3 bases: TGCGCCAGTTCCGGGACTGGGAACACCGGGGAGCTGTTTTTT. The chain joins TRBV5-1 to TRBJ2-2; TRBD2 is a possible D gene (6 bases). The V gene's germline CDR1 is SGHRS and CDR2 YFSETQ. Trimming took off 8 bases at V and 1 base at J, with 12 bases between the two ends. The CDR3 sequence is 14 residues long. Combining the CDR3 with reference TRBV5-1 and TRBJ2-2 gives the whole variable domain KAGVTQTPRYLIKTRGQQVTLSCSPISGHRSVSWYQQTPGQGLQFLFEYFSETQRNKGNFPGRFSGRQFSNSRSEMNVSTLELGDSALYLCASSGTGNTGELFFGEGSRLTVL.

Details on this clone: The junction shows a germline mismatch at one end, possibly a read error. The chain is built from TRBV7-7 and TRBJ2-5; 12 nucleotides align to TRBD1. Germline assignment: CDR1 SSHAT and CDR2 FNYEAQ (reference sequence). The CDR3 is 16 residues long. This CDR3 is CASSPWGDRGQETQYF. The CDR3 nucleotides are TGTGCTAGCAGCCCCTGGGGGGACAGGGGGCAGGAGACCCAGTACTTC.

The rearrangement links TRBV6-7 to TRBJ1-1; maybe TRBD1 (6 bases). TRBV6-7 is sorted into the ORF group, with uncertain function. The CDR3 loop spans 13 amino acids. V shed 9 bases and J shed 11 bases, with 22 bases lying between them. CDR3 region: CARPNSGHVVAFF. The DNA for the CDR3 is TGTGCCAGGCCGAATTCGGGACACGTCGTTGCTTTCTTT.

The CDR3: CASSARVARDSPLHF. The CDR3 bases are TGTGCCAGCAGCGCCCGAGTCGCACGTGATTCACCCCTCCACTTT. This chain joins TRBV9 and TRBJ1-6, with unresolved D. Per germline, CDR1 SGDLS and CDR2 YYNGEE. This CDR3 is 15 amino acids long. Trimming removed 3 bases at V and 8 bases at J, with 15 bases between.

This chain joins TRBV11-2 and TRBJ2-5; 8 bases fit TRBD2. J gave up 1 base and V 1 base, and 2 bases lay outside the gene matches. The germline gives CDR1 SGHAT, CDR2 FQNNGV. The CDR3 sequence is 15 residues long. CDR3 loop: CASSLGGTSQETQYF. The CDR3 bases are TGTGCCAGCAGCTTAGGTGGGACTAGCCAAGAGACCCAGTACTTC.

This rearrangement joins TRBV7-3 to TRBJ1-6; a possible D gene is TRBD1 (5 bases). V was clipped by 5 bases and J by 9 bases, with 11 bases between them. This CDR3 contains 13 residues. Germline V CDR1 and CDR2: SGHTA, FQGTGA. CDR3 DNA: TGTGCCAGCAGCCACTCGGGGGGTTCACCCCTCCACTTT. Residues: CASSHSGGSPLHF.

This clone turned up a few times. The chain joins TRBV19 to TRBJ2-3; TRBD2 matches at 8 bases. Germline lookup yields CDR1 LNHDA and CDR2 SQIVND (reference sequence). The CDR3 totals 15 residues. The V and J ends lost 5 bases and 3 bases, in that order; junction bases with no gene match: 7. In DNA, the CDR3 is TGTGCCAGTAGTCCCCGGGGGGGTGGGACAGATACGCAGTATTTT. Encoded protein: CASSPRGGGTDTQYF.

The CDR3 sequence: CASSDGTGKGQPQHF. DNA for the CDR3: TGTGCCAGCAGTGACGGGACAGGGAAAGGTCAGCCCCAGCATTTT. The chain couples TRBV2 to TRBJ1-5; 9 bases align to TRBD1. V was pared by 3 bases and J by 6 bases, with 6 bases of the junction left unmatched. The CDR3 is 15 residues long. Germline V CDR1 and CDR2: SNHLY, FYNNEI.

The chain employs TRBV9 and TRBJ1-2, with D uncertain. Germline CDR1 reads SGDLS; CDR2 reads YYNGEE. The CDR3 length is 14 residues. The V end was cut by 4 bases, the J end by 1 base, with 11 bases between. CDR3 sequence (DNA): TGTGCCAGCAGCTCCACCGCCAGTAACTATGGCTACACCTTC. This sequence encodes CASSSTASNYGYTF.

This chain uses TRBV18 with TRBJ2-5; TRBD2 aligns across 9 bases. With 1 base clipped from V and 1 base from J, the junction kept 4 bases outside the gene matches. The germline V gene has CDR1 KGHSH and CDR2 LQKENI. CDR3 length: 16 amino acids. The CDR3 DNA sequence: TGTGCCAGCTCACCACTTTCTAGCGGGACCCAAGAGACCCAGTACTTC. Translation gives CASSPLSSGTQETQYF.

The chain couples TRBV25-1 to TRBJ2-1; the match to TRBD2 covers 7 bases. V shed 6 bases and J 8 bases; nucleotides not matched to a gene: 7. Germline assignment: CDR1 MGHDK and CDR2 SYGVNS. This CDR3 has 13 amino acids. This CDR3 is CASRDSGFYEQFF. The DNA of the CDR3 is TGTGCCAGCAGGGATAGCGGGTTTTATGAGCAGTTCTTC.

CDR3 coding DNA: TGTGCCAGCAGTTCGACAGGGATTGCAGATACGCAGTATTTT. It yields the protein CASSSTGIADTQYF. The J gene is TRBJ2-3, the V gene TRBV6-5; 7 nucleotides agree with TRBD1. The V segment lost 4 bases and the J segment 4 bases; nucleotides outside the gene matches: 5. The length of the CDR3 is 14 residues. Germline assignment: CDR1 MNHEY and CDR2 SVGAGI.

This chain uses TRBV28 with TRBJ1-1; TRBD1 is a possible D gene (5 bases). This CDR3 spans 14 amino acids. V lost 5 bases, J lost 1 base, and 11 bases lay in between. In germline, CDR1 is MDHEN, CDR2 SYDVKM. The CDR3: CASSATAPNTEAFF. In DNA, the CDR3 is TGTGCCAGCAGTGCGACAGCACCGAACACTGAAGCTTTCTTT.